This T cell receptor beta chain was identified in a study of blood T cells in healthy people across ages. Findings and limits, study-wide: Because donor CMV status was unknown, expanded clonotype changes were possibly confounded.

This clonotype has more than one count but fewer than ten. Its target is unknown. Per germline, CDR1 SQVTM and CDR2 ANQGSEA. CDR3 size: 14 residues. V lost 2 bases to trimming and J lost 5 bases; unmatched junction nucleotides: 5. Each donor gave 9.5 to 10 milliliters of peripheral blood. RNA extraction gave at least 6 micrograms of total RNA per sample. A J-beta primer mix and a sample-barcoded 5' primer were used in a second PCR of roughly 7 to 12 cycles. TCRdb redid the calling of the 5' RACE reads with MiXCR, one entry per CDR3 protein. The sample holds 540,000 or so distinct CDR3 sequences, less than 25% seen once. The sample also formed part of further work on T cells of mothers and their children. This second study notes: Slightly, though not significantly, more overlap was seen in related than in unrelated mother-child pairs.

The receptor was isolated from a boy aged 5-17 years in good health. Sequenced material: blood. The chain couples TRBV29-1 to TRBJ2-1; 8 positions match TRBD2. CDR3 nucleotide sequence: TGCAGCGTTGAAAGGTTAGCGGGGAACAATGAGCAGTTCTTC. As protein: CSVERLAGNNEQFF.